This T cell receptor beta chain was found in a study of CD8 T cells in ankylosing spondylitis. This clonotype was detected many times. TCRdb passed the 5' RACE reads through MiXCR, listing each CDR3 protein once. The sample lists about 52,000 distinct CDR3 sequences, 7.4% occurring once. The clonotype comes from a female donor with ankylosing spondylitis or in good health (not recorded which). Material: blood, either unsorted or a sorted T cell fraction (not recorded which).

CDR3 sequence (DNA): TGTGCCAGCAGTTACCCCGGCGATGAGCAGTTCTTC. It specifies CASSYPGDEQFF. The chain recombines TRBV6-6 with TRBJ2-1; D uncertain. Germline-derived CDR1 and CDR2 are MNHNY and SVGAGI (reference sequence). The CDR3 consists of 12 residues. Trimming shortened V by 2 bases and J by 8 bases, and 7 bases separated the two germline ends.